The 23 T cell receptor beta chains listed next were all sequenced from one sample in a study of shared clonotypes between healthy human individuals. Produced via immunoSEQ multiplex PCR; TCRdb's table is partial and in-frame only. The table records about 2 million clones, about 95% of them present only once. Selected positively for CCR7 and CD45RO-negative, naive CD8 cells excluded terminally differentiated effector memory CD45RA+ cells. Specimen: naive CD8+ T cells sorted from blood. These receptor sequences come from a man younger than 30 in good health.

V is TRBV11-2 and J is TRBJ2-7; tentatively, D is TRBD1 (6 bases). The germline CDR1 and CDR2 sequences are SGHAT and FQNNGV. V was shortened by 5 bases and J by 0 bases, with 11 bases between the two germline ends. The CDR3 has 14 amino acids. For the CDR3, the DNA is TGTGCCAGCAGCGTAACAGGGTTCTCCTACGAGCAGTACTTC. Its translation: CASSVTGFSYEQYF. The whole variable domain, remainder taken from reference TRBV11-2 and TRBJ2-7, is EAGVAQSPRYKIIEKRQSVAFWCNPISGHATLYWYQQILGQGPKLLIQFQNNGVVDDSQLPKDRFSAERLKGVDSTLKIQPAKLEDSAVYLCASSVTGFSYEQYFGPGTRLTVT.

With respect to this clone: Within the sample, other DNA sequences also encode this same CDR3. The chain has TRBV27 and TRBJ1-1, with D maybe TRBD1 (6 bases). Germline V gives CDR1 MNHEY, CDR2 SMNVEV (reference sequence). The germline V and J ends were trimmed by 3 bases and 3 bases, with 8 bases remaining between them. The CDR3 contains 13 residues. CDR3 nucleotide sequence: TGTGCCAGCAGTTTGGGGGGCCACACTGAAGCTTTCTTT. As protein: CASSLGGHTEAFF.

This clone came up a few times. The chain is built from TRBV7-8 and TRBJ1-6; TRBD1 agrees at 12 bases. This CDR3 region has 20 residues. The germline CDR1 and CDR2 sequences are SGHVS and FQNEAQ. J gave up 0 bases and V 5 bases, and 11 bases lay outside the gene matches. The CDR3 DNA reads TGTGCCAGCAGCACCCCGGGACAGGGGGCTCAAAGCTCCTATAATTCACCCCTCCACTTT. Its translation: CASSTPGQGAQSSYNSPLHF.

The rearrangement uses TRBV5-6 and TRBJ1-6, with D possibly matching TRBD1 (6 bases). Trimming removed 2 bases at V and 11 bases at J, with 14 bases between. This CDR3 is built from 14 residues. CDR1 is SGHDT, CDR2 YYEEEE, per germline. CDR3 sequence: CASSFGGAGAPLHF. The CDR3 DNA reads TGTGCCAGCAGCTTTGGGGGGGCCGGGGCACCCCTCCACTTT.

The chain has TRBV7-9 and TRBJ2-7; D not resolved. V was clipped by 5 bases and J by 4 bases, with 12 bases between them. CDR1 and CDR2 from the germline V gene are SEHNR and FQNEAQ (reference sequence). CDR3 size: 13 residues. CDR3 DNA sequence: TGTGCCAGCAGCCTCCAATCTGGGTACGAGCAGTACTTC. Encoded protein: CASSLQSGYEQYF.

This clone occurred once. The gene calls are TRBV6-1 and TRBJ1-2; unclear D gene. This CDR3 contains 17 residues. CDR1 is MNHNS, CDR2 SASEGT, per germline. V lost 1 base and J lost 5, with 20 bases in between. The CDR3 sequence: CASSEGLGGDSYYGYTF. Here the CDR3 DNA reads TGTGCCAGCAGTGAAGGGTTAGGAGGAGATTCTTATTATGGCTACACCTTC.

This clone has a single count. This chain joins TRBV5-6 and TRBJ2-3; D is possibly TRBD2 (5 bases). The CDR3 is made up of 13 amino acids. V gave up 3 bases and J gave up 8 bases, with 13 bases separating them. Germline loops: CDR1 SGHDT, CDR2 YYEEEE. The CDR3 DNA reads TGTGCCAGCAGCTCGGGATCTAGCCTTACGCAGTATTTT. It codes for CASSSGSSLTQYF.

The chain has TRBV5-1 and TRBJ1-2, with D perhaps TRBD1 (5 bases). Germline lookup yields CDR1 SGHRS and CDR2 YFSETQ. CDR3 length: 17 residues. The ends were cut back, 6 bases at V and 3 bases at J, with 24 bases in the middle. CDR3 in amino acids: CASNFGRGVIGDYGYTF. DNA for the CDR3: TGCGCCAGCAACTTTGGACGGGGGGTTATCGGCGACTATGGCTACACCTTC.

V usage is TRBV7-9 and J usage is TRBJ1-6; D gene unclear. Trimming pared 0 bases from V and 8 bases from J, leaving 11 bases between. The germline V gene encodes CDR1 SEHNR and CDR2 FQNEAQ (reference sequence). This CDR3 has 15 amino acids. In nucleotides, the CDR3 is TGTGCCAGCAGCTTAGCAGCATTCCGGGATTCACCCCTCCACTTT. Its translation is CASSLAAFRDSPLHF. The entire variable domain, with the rest obtained from reference TRBV7-9 and TRBJ1-6, is as follows: DTGVSQNPRHKITKRGQNVTFRCDPISEHNRLYWYRQTLGQGPEFLTYFQNEAQLEKSRLLSDRFSAERPKGSFSTLEIQRTEQGDSAMYLCASSLAAFRDSPLHFGNGTRLTVT.

V is TRBV29-1 and J is TRBJ2-7; D is undetermined. The CDR3 totals 12 residues. Germline CDR1 SQVTM, CDR2 ANQGSEA. V dropped 4 bases and J dropped 2 bases, with 9 bases sitting between them. The CDR3 DNA reads as TGCAGCGTTGGGATAGGCCCCTACGAGCAGTACTTC. Its protein product is CSVGIGPYEQYF.

V is TRBV6-6 and J is TRBJ2-1; perhaps TRBD1 as D (5 bases). The V and J ends lost 0 bases and 3 bases respectively, with 6 bases between them. The CDR3 length is 14 residues. Germline V gene sequence: CDR1 MNHNY, CDR2 SVGAGI (reference sequence). CDR3 in amino acids: CASSYSQGYNEQFF. In DNA form, the CDR3 reads TGTGCCAGCAGTTACTCGCAGGGCTACAATGAGCAGTTCTTC.

V and J are TRBV7-3 and TRBJ1-1; D is perhaps TRBD1 (6 bases). From germline, CDR1 is SGHTA and CDR2 FQGTGA. V lost 5 bases and J 5 bases, leaving 21 bases between the germline ends. The CDR3 spans 16 residues. The CDR3 DNA follows: TGTGCCAGCAGCCCCAGTTTGGGGGGGCAGATGACTGAAGCTTTCTTT. It is translated as CASSPSLGGQMTEAFF.

In its sample, this clone was seen once. The chain carries TRBV13 and TRBJ2-7, with TRBD2 identical over 13 bases. Germline V CDR1 and CDR2: PRHDT, FYEKMQ (reference sequence). The CDR3 loop spans 15 amino acids. Unmatched junction bases numbered 3, after V lost 4 bases and J lost 3 bases. DNA of the CDR3: TGTGCCAGCAGCTCTGGACTAGCGGGAGTCTACGAGCAGTACTTC. This encodes CASSSGLAGVYEQYF.

V and J are TRBV29-1 and TRBJ1-1, with D possibly TRBD1 on 6 matching bases. The CDR3 is made up of 12 amino acids. Between the trimmed V and J ends, which lost 5 bases and 1 base, there was a span of 8 bases. The germline gives CDR1 SQVTM, CDR2 ANQGSEA. The CDR3 is CSVKGQNTEAFF. The DNA of the CDR3 is TGCAGCGTTAAGGGACAGAACACTGAAGCTTTCTTT.

CDR3 loop: CASIPRTGVSNQPQHF. DNA of the CDR3: TGCGCCAGCATCCCACGGACAGGGGTTAGCAATCAGCCCCAGCATTTT. The rearrangement joins TRBV23-1 to TRBJ1-5, with 9 bases identical to TRBD1. TRBV23-1 is noted as an ORF with a role that remains uncertain. Germline trimming cut 7 bases from V and 0 bases from J; bases unmatched to any gene: 7. CDR3 length: 16 amino acids.

The rearrangement links TRBV5-4 to TRBJ2-7, with 14 bases identical to TRBD2. The CDR3 length is 15 residues. V trimming: 4 bases; J trimming: 6 bases; junction bases outside the gene matches: 6. Germline V gives CDR1 SGHNT, CDR2 YYREEE (reference sequence). The CDR3 reads CASSGTSGRTSEQYF. The CDR3 DNA follows: TGTGCCAGCAGCGGGACTAGCGGGAGAACGAGCGAGCAGTACTTC.

In its sample, this clone was seen a few times. The J gene is TRBJ1-5, the V gene TRBV6-5; D is uncertain. CDR3 length: 13 amino acids. Trimming removed 5 bases at V and 3 bases at J, with 8 bases between. The germline V gene encodes CDR1 MNHEY and CDR2 SVGAGI. As DNA, the CDR3 is TGTGCCAGCAGTCCCGGGATCAATCAGCCCCAGCATTTT. The encoded protein is CASSPGINQPQHF.

The chain is built from TRBV7-9 and TRBJ2-7; TRBD1 is a possible D gene (6 bases). Looked up from germline, CDR1 is SEHNR and CDR2 is FQNEAQ (reference sequence). This CDR3 spans 14 amino acids. V was trimmed by 3 bases and J by 3 bases, leaving 12 bases between them. The CDR3 here is CASSLTGSDYEQYF. As DNA, the CDR3 is TGTGCCAGCAGCTTGACAGGTTCCGACTACGAGCAGTACTTC.

V is TRBV9 and J is TRBJ2-2; 8 bases match TRBD2. Germline lookup yields CDR1 SGDLS and CDR2 YYNGEE. Trimming cost V 4 bases and J 2 bases; bases outside gene matches: 10. CDR3 length: 17 residues. DNA of the CDR3: TGTGCCAGCAGCACCCCGGGACTAGGGACTAACACCGGGGAGCTGTTTTTT. Its translation is CASSTPGLGTNTGELFF.

The chain joins TRBV4-3 to TRBJ2-2; TRBD2 agrees at 10 bases. The CDR3 totals 17 residues. The V gene's germline CDR1 is LGHNA and CDR2 YSLEER. The J segment lost 6 bases and the V segment lost 0 bases, leaving 7 bases of the junction unmatched. In DNA, the CDR3 is TGCGCCAGCAGCCAAGATAGGCTAGCGGGAGTCCCCGGGGAGCTGTTTTTT. This gives the protein CASSQDRLAGVPGELFF.

This chain links TRBV11-2 with TRBJ2-7; D might be TRBD1 (5 bases). Germline V gene lookup returns CDR1 SGHAT and CDR2 FQNNGV. V was shortened by 5 bases and J by 3 bases, with 14 bases between the two germline ends. The CDR3 has 14 amino acids. CDR3: CASSPDRFYYEQYF. In DNA form, the CDR3 reads TGTGCCAGCAGCCCTGACAGATTTTACTACGAGCAGTACTTC.

The V and J genes are TRBV19 and TRBJ1-1; D uncertain. The CDR3 runs to 13 residues. Germline CDR1 reads LNHDA; CDR2 reads SQIVND (reference sequence). V lost 2 bases and J 3 bases, leaving 7 bases between the germline ends. The CDR3 DNA reads as TGTGCCAGTAGTATAAGTTTGGACACTGAAGCTTTCTTT. Residues: CASSISLDTEAFF. Filled out from reference TRBV19 and TRBJ1-1, the complete variable domain reads DGGITQSPKYLFRKEGQNVTLSCEQNLNHDAMYWYRQDPGQGLRLIYYSQIVNDFQKGDIAEGYSVSREKKESFPLTVTSAQKNPTAFYLCASSISLDTEAFFGQGTRLTVV.

The chain recombines TRBV6-6 with TRBJ2-7, with no clear D. Trimming took 5 bases from V and 2 from J, leaving 7 bases between them. CDR3 size: 12 residues. The germline CDR1 and CDR2 sequences are MNHNY and SVGAGI (reference sequence). The CDR3 reads CASSQNPYEQYF. As DNA, the CDR3 is TGTGCCAGCAGTCAGAACCCCTACGAGCAGTACTTC.